Below, one T cell receptor beta chain is given with its context. Its target is unknown. V lost 5 bases to trimming and J lost 3 bases; unmatched junction nucleotides: 3. Per germline, CDR1 MDHEN and CDR2 SYDVKM. This CDR3 has 14 residues. Next came a second PCR, run for about 7 to 12 cycles, which used a sample-barcoded 5' primer along with a J-beta primer mix. TCRdb called the 5' RACE reads again in MiXCR, with one record for every CDR3 protein. The sample holds about 680,000 distinct CDR3 sequences, roughly 50% seen once. The data derive from a study of blood T cells in healthy people across ages. The study, taken as a whole, reports: TCR beta diversity, measured per million T cells, fell in a roughly linear way with age.

The TCR was taken from a woman aged 55-69 years in good health. What was sequenced was blood. The V and J genes are TRBV28 and TRBJ2-1; 8 bases map to TRBD1. In DNA, the CDR3 is TGTGCCAGCAGTGCACAGGGGGGCTACAATGAGCAGTTCTTC. Protein sequence: CASSAQGGYNEQFF.